These 5 T cell receptor beta chains were all obtained from the same sample, sequenced in a study of cytomegalovirus exposure and HLA in healthy donors. PCR involved 60 Vbeta and 13 Jbeta primers. Assay: immunoSEQ multiplex PCR; the TCRdb copy retains only in-frame clones and omits some. The data show some 94,000 clones, approximately 80% seen once. The specimen sequenced was PBMCs. These receptors all stem from a middle-aged man in good health and CMV-seronegative.

This clone has more than one count but fewer than ten. The genes are TRBV6-1 and TRBJ2-3, with TRBD2 identical over 12 bases. This CDR3 spans 17 amino acids. The V gene's germline CDR1 is MNHNS and CDR2 SASEGT. Trimming took 4 bases from V and 3 from J; bases not matched to a gene: 8. CDR3 region: CASSGLGLAGKTDTQYF. CDR3 in DNA: TGTGCCAGCAGTGGACTCGGACTAGCGGGAAAAACAGATACGCAGTATTTT.

The gene calls are TRBV18 and TRBJ1-5; the D gene is possibly TRBD1 (5 bases). Trimming removed 5 bases at V and 0 bases at J, with 17 bases between. CDR1 and CDR2 from the germline V gene are KGHSH and LQKENI. This CDR3 is built from 17 residues. The CDR3 protein is CASSLSKTVYSNQPQHF. In DNA, the CDR3 is TGTGCCAGCTCATTATCAAAGACAGTCTATAGCAATCAGCCCCAGCATTTT.

This chain connects TRBV5-1 to TRBJ1-5, with D maybe TRBD1 (5 bases). Germline assignment: CDR1 SGHRS and CDR2 YFSETQ. This CDR3 is 13 amino acids long. The V gene lost 7 bases and the J gene lost 7 bases, with 15 bases spanning the gap. The CDR3 spells CASSAGGRQPQHF. The CDR3 DNA reads TGCGCCAGCTCCGCGGGGGGTAGGCAGCCCCAGCATTTT.

This chain joins TRBV10-2 and TRBJ2-7; 8 bases are shared with TRBD2. There are 17 residues in the CDR3. The V gene's germline CDR1 is WSHSY and CDR2 SAAADI. The junction had 12 bases not matched to a gene; V was cut back by 3 bases and J by 2 bases. In DNA, the CDR3 is TGCGCCAGCAGTGACCCCACGAGGACCGGGGGGGCCTACGAGCAGTACTTC. Its protein product is CASSDPTRTGGAYEQYF.

This chain connects TRBV6-6 to TRBJ2-7, with D possibly matching TRBD1 (6 bases). This CDR3 has 13 residues. Trimming took off 4 bases at V and 4 bases at J, with 11 bases between the two ends. CDR1 and CDR2 from the germline V gene are MNHNY and SVGAGI (reference sequence). This CDR3 reads CASSSGTLYEQYF. CDR3 in DNA: TGTGCCAGCAGTTCCGGGACACTGTACGAGCAGTACTTC.